The clone carrying this T cell receptor beta chain was seen a handful of times. Its cognate antigen is unknown. Participants, patients aged 18 to 65, had newly diagnosed hyperthyroidism with a duration under 2 months. This entry belongs to a study of T cells in Graves' hyperthyroidism and ophthalmopathy. Overall study: Peripheral blood draws took place at initial diagnosis, ahead of any treatment.

Notes on the study in general: Blood also showed most of the thyroid clonotypes that were expanded above 0.001.

Trimming pared 3 bases from V and 8 bases from J, leaving 19 bases between. This CDR3 has 16 amino acids. Germline loops: CDR1 KGHSH, CDR2 LQKENI. Template material for amplifying TCR beta CDR3 regions consisted of RNA transcripts. Using the HTBI primer set, a first-round RT-PCR was run on the TCR CDR3. TCRdb called the multiplex PCR reads again in MiXCR, with one record for every CDR3 protein. The sample records around 200,000 distinct CDR3 sequences, approximately 15% being singletons. The origin of this receptor is a woman aged 50 to 60 with Graves' hyperthyroidism. This chain joins TRBV18 and TRBJ1-4; D might be TRBD1 (5 bases). Sequenced: blood. The CDR3 protein is CASSPTAAGLEEKLFF. CDR3 in DNA: TGTGCCAGCTCACCTACCGCCGCGGGGCTTGAGGAAAAACTGTTTTTT.